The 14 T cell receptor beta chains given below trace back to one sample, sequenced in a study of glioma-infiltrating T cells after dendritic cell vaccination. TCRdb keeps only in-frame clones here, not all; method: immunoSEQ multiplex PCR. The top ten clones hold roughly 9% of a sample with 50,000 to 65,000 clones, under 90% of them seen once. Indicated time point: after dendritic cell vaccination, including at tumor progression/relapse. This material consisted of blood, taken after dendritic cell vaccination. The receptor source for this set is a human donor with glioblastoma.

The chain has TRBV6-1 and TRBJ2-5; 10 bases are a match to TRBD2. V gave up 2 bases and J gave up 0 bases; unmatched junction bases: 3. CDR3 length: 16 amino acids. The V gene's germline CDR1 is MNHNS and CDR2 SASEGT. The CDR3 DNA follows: TGTGCCAGCAGTGAAATTAGCGGGGGGTACCAAGAGACCCAGTACTTC. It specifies CASSEISGGYQETQYF.

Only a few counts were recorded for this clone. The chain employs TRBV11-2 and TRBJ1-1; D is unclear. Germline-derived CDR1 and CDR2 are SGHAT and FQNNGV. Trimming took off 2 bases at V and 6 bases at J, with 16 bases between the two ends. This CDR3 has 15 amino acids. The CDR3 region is CASSLITEVGAEAFF. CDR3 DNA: TGTGCCAGCAGCTTAATAACGGAGGTTGGCGCTGAAGCTTTCTTT.

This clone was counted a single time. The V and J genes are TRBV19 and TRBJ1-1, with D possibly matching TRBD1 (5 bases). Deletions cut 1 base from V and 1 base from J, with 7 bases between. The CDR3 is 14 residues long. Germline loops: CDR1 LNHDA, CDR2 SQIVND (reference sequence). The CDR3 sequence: CASSIGQWNTEAFF. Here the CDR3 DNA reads TGTGCCAGTAGTATAGGACAGTGGAACACTGAAGCTTTCTTT.

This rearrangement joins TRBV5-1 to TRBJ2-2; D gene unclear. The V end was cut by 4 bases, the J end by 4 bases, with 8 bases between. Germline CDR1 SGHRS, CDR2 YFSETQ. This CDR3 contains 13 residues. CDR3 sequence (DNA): TGCGCCAGCAGCCAGGTGGGCACCGGGGAGCTGTTTTTT. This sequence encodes CASSQVGTGELFF.

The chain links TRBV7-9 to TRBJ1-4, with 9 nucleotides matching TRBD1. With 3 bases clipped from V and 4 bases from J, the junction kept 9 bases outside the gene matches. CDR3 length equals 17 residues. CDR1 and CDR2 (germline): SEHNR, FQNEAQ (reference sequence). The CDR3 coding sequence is TGTGCCAGCAGCTTGCCCGGGACAGGGAGGTATAATGAAAAACTGTTTTTT. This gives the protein CASSLPGTGRYNEKLFF.

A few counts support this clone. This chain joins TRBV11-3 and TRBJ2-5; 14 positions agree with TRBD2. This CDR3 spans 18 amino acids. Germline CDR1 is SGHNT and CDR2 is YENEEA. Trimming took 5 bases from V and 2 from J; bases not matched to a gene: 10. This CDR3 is CASSKGLAGGLLQETQYF. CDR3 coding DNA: TGTGCCAGCAGCAAAGGACTAGCGGGGGGACTACTACAAGAGACCCAGTACTTC.

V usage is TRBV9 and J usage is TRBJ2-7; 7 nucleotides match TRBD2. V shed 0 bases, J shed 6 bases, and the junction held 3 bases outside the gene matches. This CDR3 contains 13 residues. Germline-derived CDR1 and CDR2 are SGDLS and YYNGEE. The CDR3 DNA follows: TGTGCCAGCAGCGTAGCGTGGACTAGCGAGCAGTACTTC. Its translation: CASSVAWTSEQYF. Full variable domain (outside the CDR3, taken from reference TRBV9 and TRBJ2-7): DSGVTQTPKHLITATGQRVTLRCSPRSGDLSVYWYQQSLDQGLQFLIQYYNGEERAKGNILERFSAQQFPDLHSELNLSSLELGDSALYFCASSVAWTSEQYFGPGTRLTVT.

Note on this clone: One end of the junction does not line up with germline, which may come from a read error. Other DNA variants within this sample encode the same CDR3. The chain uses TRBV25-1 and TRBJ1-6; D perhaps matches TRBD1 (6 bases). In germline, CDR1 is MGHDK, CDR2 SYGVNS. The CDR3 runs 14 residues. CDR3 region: CASSDQGIHSPLHF. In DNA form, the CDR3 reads TGTGCCAGCAGTGACCAGGGGATCCATTCCCCCCTCCACTTT.

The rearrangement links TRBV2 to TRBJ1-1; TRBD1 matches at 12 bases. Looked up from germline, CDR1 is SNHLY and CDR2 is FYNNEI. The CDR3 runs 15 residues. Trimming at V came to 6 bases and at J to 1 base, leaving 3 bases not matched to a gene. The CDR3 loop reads CASRGQGARNTEAFF. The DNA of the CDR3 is TGTGCCAGCAGGGGACAGGGGGCCCGGAACACTGAAGCTTTCTTT.

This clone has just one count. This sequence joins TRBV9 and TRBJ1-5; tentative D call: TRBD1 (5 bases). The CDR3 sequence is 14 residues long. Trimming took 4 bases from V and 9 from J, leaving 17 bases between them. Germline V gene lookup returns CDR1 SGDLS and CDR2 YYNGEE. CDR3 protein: CASSPHTGDPPQHF. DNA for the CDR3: TGTGCCAGCAGCCCTCACACGGGGGATCCGCCCCAGCATTTT.

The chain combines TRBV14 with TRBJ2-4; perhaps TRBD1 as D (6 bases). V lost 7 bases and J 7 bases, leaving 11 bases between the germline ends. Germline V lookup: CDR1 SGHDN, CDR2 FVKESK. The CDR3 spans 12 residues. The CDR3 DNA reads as TGTGCCAGCAATTGGACAGCGAACATTCAGTACTTC. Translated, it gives CASNWTANIQYF.

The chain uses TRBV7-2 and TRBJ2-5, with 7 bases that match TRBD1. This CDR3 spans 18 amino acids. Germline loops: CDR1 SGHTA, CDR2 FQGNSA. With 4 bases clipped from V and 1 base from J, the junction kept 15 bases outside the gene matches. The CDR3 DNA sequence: TGTGCCAGCAGCTCCGAGGGGGCCTTTATCCCCCTCCAAGAGACCCAGTACTTC. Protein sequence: CASSSEGAFIPLQETQYF.

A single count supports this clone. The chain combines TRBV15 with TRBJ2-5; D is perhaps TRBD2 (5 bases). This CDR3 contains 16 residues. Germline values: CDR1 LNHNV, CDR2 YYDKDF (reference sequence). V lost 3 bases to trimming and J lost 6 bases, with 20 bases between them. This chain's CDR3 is CATSSAHPTSLQTQYF. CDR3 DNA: TGTGCCACCAGCAGTGCCCACCCAACTAGTTTACAGACCCAGTACTTC. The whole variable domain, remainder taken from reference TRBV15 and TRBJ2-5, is DAMVIQNPRYQVTQFGKPVTLSCSQTLNHNVMYWYQQKSSQAPKLLFHYYDKDFNNEADTPDNFQSRRPNTSFCFLDIRSPGLGDTAMYLCATSSAHPTSLQTQYFGPGTRLLVL.

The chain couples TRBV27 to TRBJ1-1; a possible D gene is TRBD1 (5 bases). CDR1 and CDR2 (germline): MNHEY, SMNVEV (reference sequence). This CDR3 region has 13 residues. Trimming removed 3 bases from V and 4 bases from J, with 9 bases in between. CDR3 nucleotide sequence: TGTGCCAGCAGTTTTTCGGGGGGCACTGAAGCTTTCTTT. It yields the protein CASSFSGGTEAFF.